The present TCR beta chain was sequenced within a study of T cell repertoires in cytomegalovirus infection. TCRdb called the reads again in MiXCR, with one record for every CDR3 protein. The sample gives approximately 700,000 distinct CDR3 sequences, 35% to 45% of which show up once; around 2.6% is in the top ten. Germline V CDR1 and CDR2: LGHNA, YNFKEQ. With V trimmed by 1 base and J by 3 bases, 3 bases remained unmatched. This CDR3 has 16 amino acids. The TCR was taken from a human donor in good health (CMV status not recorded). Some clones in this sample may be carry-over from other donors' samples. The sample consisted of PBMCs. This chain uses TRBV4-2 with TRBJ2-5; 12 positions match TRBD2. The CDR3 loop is CASSQVASGGEETQYF. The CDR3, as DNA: TGTGCCAGCAGCCAAGTGGCTAGCGGGGGGGAAGAGACCCAGTACTTC.